Each of the 27 T cell receptor beta chains below was sequenced from the same sample in a study of Ad26.COV2.S vaccination and SARS-CoV-2 variants listed by TCRdb under 2021. This specimen's treatment or condition label, per the study, means: around 19 received Ad26.COV2.S at low or high dose, single or two shots; about 5 received placebo; per-sample allocation not given. For vaccine and placebo recipients, the sequenced repertoires came from samples collected on day 63 after the first injection. Library creation used the immunoSEQ multiplex PCR assay. Held by TCRdb, this immuneACCESS table contains in-frame sequences only and omits some clones. Under half of the omission traces to an unresolved V gene where checked; the cause of the rest is unknown. In this sample the table shows around 300,000 clones, 70% to 90% of which occur a single time. The top ten constitute around 10% of the sample. This material consisted of peripheral blood, taken in a trial of Ad26.COV2.S vaccine versus placebo. These receptors were collected from a person aged 18-60 years who received the Ad26.COV2.S COVID-19 vaccine or a placebo.

The chain combines TRBV28 with TRBJ2-1; TRBD2 matches 10 bases. V dropped 5 bases and J dropped 5; count of bases not matched to a gene: 9. The CDR3 sequence is 16 residues long. Germline-derived CDR1 and CDR2 are MDHEN and SYDVKM. The CDR3 spells CASSRTSGRRDNEQFF. For the CDR3, the DNA is TGTGCCAGCAGTCGGACTAGCGGACGGCGAGACAATGAGCAGTTCTTC.

The chain couples TRBV4-2 to TRBJ2-1, with D unresolved. The V gene lost 0 bases and the J gene lost 7 bases, with 16 bases spanning the gap. There are 16 residues in the CDR3. The germline CDR1 and CDR2 sequences are LGHNA and YNFKEQ. CDR3 DNA: TGTGCCAGCAGCCAAGAAGGGATCTTAATGGGAAATGAGCAGTTCTTC. Protein sequence: CASSQEGILMGNEQFF.

This chain connects TRBV5-6 to TRBJ2-2, with 8 bases lining up with TRBD2. Germline V gene lookup returns CDR1 SGHDT and CDR2 YYEEEE. The CDR3 consists of 19 residues. The trim removed 0 bases at V and 6 bases at J, leaving 16 bases unmatched. CDR3 loop: CASSLGVNLLADDAGELFF. The CDR3 DNA sequence: TGTGCCAGCAGCTTGGGAGTTAATTTACTAGCGGATGACGCCGGGGAGCTGTTTTTT. Together with reference TRBV5-6 and TRBJ2-2, the CDR3 gives the full variable domain: DAGVTQSPTHLIKTRGQQVTLRCSPKSGHDTVSWYQQALGQGPQFIFQYYEEEERQRGNFPDRFSGHQFPNYSSELNVNALLLGDSALYLCASSLGVNLLADDAGELFFGEGSRLTVL.

The chain uses TRBV5-1 and TRBJ2-7, with 12 bases matching TRBD1. The CDR3 loop spans 13 amino acids. The V gene's germline CDR1 is SGHRS and CDR2 YFSETQ. V shed 5 bases, J shed 4 bases, and the junction held 1 base outside the gene matches. The CDR3 DNA reads as TGCGCCAGCAGGGGACAGGGGGCATACGAGCAGTACTTC. Translating it yields CASRGQGAYEQYF.

The genes are TRBV7-2 and TRBJ2-7; the D call may be TRBD1 or TRBD2 (5 bases each). The germline V gene encodes CDR1 SGHTA and CDR2 FQGNSA. This CDR3 contains 17 residues. V dropped 1 base and J dropped 5 bases, with 21 bases sitting between them. CDR3 nucleotide sequence: TGTGCCAGCAGCTTAGGAATCCGGGGCGGAACTATCCACGAGCAGTACTTC. Amino acids: CASSLGIRGGTIHEQYF.

The rearrangement uses TRBV4-3 and TRBJ2-3, with 9 nucleotides matching TRBD1. Germline V lookup: CDR1 LGHNA, CDR2 YSLEER. The CDR3 runs to 15 residues. The junction had 5 bases not matched to a gene; V was cut back by 1 base and J by 6 bases. As DNA, the CDR3 is TGCGCCAGCAGCCAAGGTGGGACAGGGAGGGATACGCAGTATTTT. Protein: CASSQGGTGRDTQYF.

The chain joins TRBV19 to TRBJ1-5; 10 bases align to TRBD1. Unmatched junction bases numbered 4, after V lost 1 base and J lost 4 bases. CDR3 size: 16 residues. Germline values: CDR1 LNHDA, CDR2 SQIVND (reference sequence). DNA of the CDR3: TGTGCCAGTAGTATAGCAGGACAGGGGGGTAATCAGCCCCAGCATTTT. Translated, it gives CASSIAGQGGNQPQHF.

V and J are TRBV2 and TRBJ1-2, with D unresolved. The germline V gene has CDR1 SNHLY and CDR2 FYNNEI. The CDR3 has 12 residues. The V and J ends lost 2 bases and 8 bases respectively, with 9 bases between them. The CDR3 DNA follows: TGTGCCAGCAGTGAACATTTCAACGGCTACACCTTC. Amino acids: CASSEHFNGYTF.

The chain couples TRBV19 to TRBJ1-3; D gene ambiguous. V dropped 4 bases and J dropped 0 bases, with 10 bases sitting between them. The CDR3 is 15 amino acids. Germline-derived CDR1 and CDR2 are LNHDA and SQIVND (reference sequence). For the CDR3, the DNA is TGTGCCAGTAGTAACCAGGCCATCTCTGGAAACACCATATATTTT. This translates into CASSNQAISGNTIYF.

The rearrangement joins TRBV11-2 to TRBJ2-5; TRBD2 matches 14 bases. Germline V CDR1 and CDR2: SGHAT, FQNNGV. V shed 8 bases and J 5 bases; nucleotides not matched to a gene: 7. CDR3 length: 15 amino acids. In DNA form, the CDR3 reads TGTGCCAGCGGACTAGCGGGAGGTTTGGCGGAGACCCAGTACTTC. This gives the protein CASGLAGGLAETQYF.

V usage is TRBV7-2 and J usage is TRBJ2-5; maybe TRBD2 (5 bases). V was pared by 1 base and J by 5 bases, with 11 bases between. This CDR3 is 14 amino acids long. In germline, CDR1 is SGHTA, CDR2 FQGNSA. For the CDR3, the DNA is TGTGCCAGCAGCTTAGATAGGACTCGGGAGACCCAGTACTTC. Translated, it gives CASSLDRTRETQYF.

V and J are TRBV12-3 or TRBV12-4 and TRBJ2-7; the D call may be TRBD1 or TRBD2 (5 bases each). V lost 6 bases and J 2 bases, leaving 11 bases between the germline ends. This CDR3 has 13 amino acids. CDR3 protein: CASRGTGTYEQYF. CDR3 in DNA: TGTGCCAGCAGGGGGACGGGAACCTACGAGCAGTACTTC.

This chain links TRBV7-2 with TRBJ2-5; D gene unclear. This CDR3 spans 15 amino acids. The germline V gene encodes CDR1 SGHTA and CDR2 FQGNSA. V was trimmed by 1 base and J by 4 bases, leaving 13 bases between them. The CDR3 DNA follows: TGTGCCAGCAGCTTAGGCGGCCTGGGCCGAGAGACCCAGTACTTC. Translation gives CASSLGGLGRETQYF.

This clone was detected only once. CDR3 DNA: TGTGCCAGCAGTGAAACCCCGGGACAGGGGGCTGGAAACACCATATATTTT. It codes for CASSETPGQGAGNTIYF. The chain employs TRBV25-1 and TRBJ1-3, with 11 positions matching TRBD1. V lost 2 bases, J lost 2 bases, and 5 bases stayed unmatched. The CDR3 length is 17 residues. CDR1 and CDR2 from the germline V gene are MGHDK and SYGVNS.

The rearrangement links TRBV11-2 to TRBJ2-7; no definite D call. Trimming removed 1 base from V and 4 bases from J, with 8 bases in between. Germline-derived CDR1 and CDR2 are SGHAT and FQNNGV. The CDR3 spans 13 residues. CDR3 protein: CASSLGREYEQYF. DNA of the CDR3: TGTGCCAGCAGCTTAGGAAGGGAATACGAGCAGTACTTC.

This chain joins TRBV7-9 and TRBJ1-2; D remains unclear. V lost 4 bases to trimming and J lost 1 base, with 7 bases between them. CDR1 and CDR2 from the germline V gene are SEHNR and FQNEAQ (reference sequence). The CDR3 loop spans 13 amino acids. The CDR3 DNA reads TGTGCCAGCAGCTCCGGAATTAACTATGGCTACACCTTC. This sequence encodes CASSSGINYGYTF.

The CDR3 loop is CASSLLRRDEQYF. Written as DNA, the CDR3 is TGTGCCAGCAGCTTACTCAGGCGAGACGAGCAGTACTTC. This sequence joins TRBV11-2 and TRBJ2-7; D remains unclear. Trimming removed 2 bases from V and 5 bases from J, with 10 bases in between. This CDR3 is 13 amino acids long. The V gene's germline CDR1 is SGHAT and CDR2 FQNNGV.

This clone was recorded only once. J is TRBJ1-4 and V is TRBV4-3; TRBD1 might be the D (6 bases). The CDR3 runs to 16 residues. From germline, CDR1 is LGHNA and CDR2 YSLEER. The V gene lost 5 bases and the J gene lost 6 bases, with 19 bases spanning the gap. The CDR3 protein is CASSSARMGAYEKLFF. CDR3 coding DNA: TGCGCCAGCAGCTCAGCCAGAATGGGGGCATATGAAAAACTGTTTTTT.

The chain has TRBV20-1 and TRBJ2-7; D is uncertain. CDR1 and CDR2 (germline): DFQATT, SNEGSKA (reference sequence). The CDR3 totals 11 residues. The V gene lost 3 bases and the J gene lost 4 bases, with 7 bases spanning the gap. This CDR3 reads CSASDAYEQYF. The CDR3 bases are TGCAGTGCTAGCGACGCTTACGAGCAGTACTTC.

The V call is TRBV11-2, the J call TRBJ1-1, with TRBD1 matching over 9 bases. In germline, CDR1 is SGHAT, CDR2 FQNNGV. The CDR3 has 14 amino acids. Germline trimming cut 5 bases from V and 4 bases from J; bases unmatched to any gene: 5. The CDR3 loop is CASSVDRGFTEAFF. CDR3 nucleotide sequence: TGTGCCAGCAGCGTCGACAGGGGGTTCACTGAAGCTTTCTTT.

The genes are TRBV4-3 and TRBJ2-3, with D possibly being TRBD2 (5 bases). Per the germline V gene, CDR1 is LGHNA and CDR2 is YSLEER. Trimming took 3 bases from V and 5 from J, leaving 21 bases between them. The length of the CDR3 is 17 residues. In DNA form, the CDR3 reads TGCGCCAGCAGCCAGGATCTAGCCTCCCATGTCGGAGATACGCAGTATTTT. It yields the protein CASSQDLASHVGDTQYF.

The gene calls are TRBV27 and TRBJ2-6, with a tentative D call TRBD2 (6 bases). The CDR3 runs 14 residues. V was pared by 4 bases and J by 2 bases, with 6 bases between. From germline, CDR1 is MNHEY and CDR2 SMNVEV (reference sequence). Here the CDR3 DNA reads TGTGCCAGCAGTTCGGGGGCTGGGGCCAACGTCCTGACTTTC. It specifies CASSSGAGANVLTF.

This chain connects TRBV5-1 to TRBJ2-5, with D perhaps being TRBD1 or TRBD2 (5 bases each). V was clipped by 0 bases and J by 2 bases, with 8 bases between them. The CDR3 contains 14 residues. Germline lookup yields CDR1 SGHRS and CDR2 YFSETQ. In DNA, the CDR3 is TGCGCCAGCAGCTTGGGAGGGGATCAAGAGACCCAGTACTTC. Protein product: CASSLGGDQETQYF.

V is TRBV4-3 and J is TRBJ2-7; 10 bases fit TRBD2. The CDR3 contains 14 residues. Germline CDR1 and CDR2: LGHNA and YSLEER. Germline trimming cut 4 bases from V and 5 bases from J; bases unmatched to any gene: 5. In DNA form, the CDR3 reads TGCGCCAGCAGCCCTAGCGGGAGACTCCACGAGCAGTACTTC. Protein product: CASSPSGRLHEQYF.

The chain carries TRBV6-2 or TRBV6-3 and TRBJ2-7; D not certain. Trimming left V 2 bases short and J 0 bases short, with 17 bases between. The CDR3 spans 17 residues. Germline CDR1 is MNHEY and CDR2 is SVGEGT. CDR3 sequence: CASSYIPGYHSSYEQYF. The CDR3 DNA follows: TGTGCCAGCAGTTACATCCCCGGGTACCATAGCTCCTACGAGCAGTACTTC.

The rearrangement links TRBV7-2 to TRBJ2-7; the D call may be TRBD1 or TRBD2 (5 bases each). This CDR3 is 15 amino acids long. From germline, CDR1 is SGHTA and CDR2 FQGNSA. V lost 1 base and J lost 2, with 12 bases in between. CDR3 in DNA: TGTGCCAGCAGCTTAGTGCGAGAGGGGCCCTACGAGCAGTACTTC. Translating gives CASSLVREGPYEQYF.

The V gene is TRBV6-4, the J gene TRBJ2-1, with D tentatively TRBD1 (5 bases). V lost 5 bases and J 7 bases, leaving 12 bases between the germline ends. The V gene's germline CDR1 is MRHNA and CDR2 SNTAGT. CDR3 length equals 13 residues. CDR3 loop: CASSQGSANEQFF. CDR3 coding DNA: TGTGCCAGCAGTCAGGGCTCCGCTAATGAGCAGTTCTTC.